This TCR beta chain was found in a study of blood T cell repertoires in COVID-19. At the level of the study: The United States, Italy and Spain supplied acute and convalescent COVID-19 samples. T cells, B-cell-depleted T cells, or PBMCs provided the cDNA or gDNA that served as material.

TCRdb's table, derived via immunoSEQ multiplex PCR, lists solely in-frame clones and lacks some. Of over 85,000 clones listed, approximately 86% are singletons. The CDR3 covers 16 residues. The V segment lost 4 bases and the J segment 6 bases; nucleotides outside the gene matches: 4. Looked up from germline, CDR1 is MNHEY and CDR2 is SVGEGT. This receptor was obtained from a man over 45 with acute or convalescent COVID-19. The genes are TRBV6-2 or TRBV6-3 and TRBJ2-2; TRBD2 matches 14 bases. Sequencing input: peripheral blood. DNA for the CDR3: TGTGCCAGCAGTTCGCGGACTAGCGGGGGGCCCGGGGAGCTGTTTTTT. The encoded protein is CASSSRTSGGPGELFF.